The 23 T cell receptor beta chains below were found in one sample sequenced in a study of cytomegalovirus exposure and HLA in healthy donors. Primers for the PCR totalled 60 Vbeta and 13 Jbeta. Libraries were prepared by immunoSEQ multiplex PCR; TCRdb keeps only in-frame clonotypes and omits some of them. The data hold some 190,000 clones, with 80% observed a single time. The material sequenced was PBMCs. These receptors all come from a girl under 18 in good health and CMV-seropositive.

This clone has more than one count but fewer than ten. The chain couples TRBV7-9 to TRBJ2-1; TRBD2 aligns across 7 bases. The V segment lost 7 bases and the J segment 4 bases; nucleotides outside the gene matches: 4. The V gene's germline CDR1 is SEHNR and CDR2 FQNEAQ (reference sequence). This CDR3 comprises 13 residues. The CDR3 DNA reads as TGTGCCAGCAACCCCGGGGGGTACAATGAGCAGTTCTTC. It translates to CASNPGGYNEQFF.

This chain links TRBV19 with TRBJ1-1; 10 nucleotides align to TRBD1. The ends lost 1 base at V and 3 bases at J; junction bases unmatched: 14. From germline, CDR1 is LNHDA and CDR2 SQIVND (reference sequence). This CDR3 is built from 19 residues. The CDR3 loop reads CASSIGPFQDRGVYTEAFF. The CDR3 DNA reads as TGTGCCAGTAGTATAGGCCCCTTCCAGGACAGGGGGGTGTACACTGAAGCTTTCTTT.

The V gene is TRBV30, the J gene TRBJ2-5; no firm D call. The CDR3 contains 13 residues. V was trimmed by 2 bases and J by 4 bases, leaving 11 bases between them. Germline V gene lookup returns CDR1 GTSNPN and CDR2 SVGIG (reference sequence). This chain's CDR3 is CAWSLGTVETQYF. Here the CDR3 DNA reads TGTGCCTGGAGTCTGGGCACCGTAGAGACCCAGTACTTC.

The V gene is TRBV5-1, the J gene TRBJ2-5; 14 bases line up with TRBD2. The CDR3 loop spans 20 amino acids. V was clipped by 0 bases and J by 5 bases; unmatched bases: 15. Germline V gives CDR1 SGHRS, CDR2 YFSETQ. CDR3 region: CASSLALPGTSGRVGETQYF. CDR3 bases: TGCGCCAGCAGCTTGGCCTTGCCCGGGACTAGCGGGAGAGTCGGGGAGACCCAGTACTTC.

The V call is TRBV30, the J call TRBJ2-3; no clear D gene. Per germline, CDR1 GTSNPN and CDR2 SVGIG (reference sequence). The CDR3 sequence is 14 residues long. The ends were cut back, 1 base at V and 2 bases at J, with 10 bases in the middle. CDR3 sequence (DNA): TGTGCCTGGAGTGGACTGGCTTTCACAGATACGCAGTATTTT. This gives the protein CAWSGLAFTDTQYF.

V and J are TRBV7-2 and TRBJ2-7; 7 bases are shared with TRBD2. Germline CDR1 is SGHTA and CDR2 is FQGNSA. This CDR3 is built from 15 residues. After removal of 2 bases from V and 2 bases from J, the junction contained 6 bases not matched to a gene. Written as DNA, the CDR3 is TGTGCCAGCAGCTTATCGAGGGGAGGGGCCTACGAGCAGTACTTC. Its translation: CASSLSRGGAYEQYF.

V usage is TRBV5-1 and J usage is TRBJ2-5, with 7 bases lining up with TRBD2. The DNA end lines up better with TRBJ2-7; the J call may be wrong. CDR1 is SGHRS and CDR2 is YFSETQ in the germline V gene. The CDR3 loop spans 14 amino acids. The CDR3 protein is CASSWERGEGEQYF. The CDR3 DNA reads TGCGCCAGCAGCTGGGAGAGAGGGGAGGGCGAGCAGTACTTC.

The V gene is TRBV5-1, the J gene TRBJ1-1; 7 positions match TRBD1. CDR3 length equals 15 residues. The trim removed 0 bases at V and 5 bases at J, leaving 7 bases unmatched. CDR1 and CDR2 from the germline V gene are SGHRS and YFSETQ. In nucleotides, the CDR3 is TGCGCCAGCAGCTTGGGAGGAGGGGGCTGGACTGAAGCTTTCTTT. The encoded protein is CASSLGGGGWTEAFF. Based on the CDR3 plus reference TRBV5-1 and TRBJ1-1, the full variable domain is KAGVTQTPRYLIKTRGQQVTLSCSPISGHRSVSWYQQTPGQGLQFLFEYFSETQRNKGNFPGRFSGRQFSNSRSEMNVSTLELGDSALYLCASSLGGGGWTEAFFGQGTRLTVV.

V and J are TRBV5-1 and TRBJ2-5; D is unclear. The V gene's germline CDR1 is SGHRS and CDR2 YFSETQ. V lost 0 bases to trimming and J lost 1 base, with 4 bases between them. This CDR3 is built from 13 residues. The DNA for the CDR3 is TGCGCCAGCAGCTTGGAGCTCCAAGAGACCCAGTACTTC. Its protein product is CASSLELQETQYF.

The CDR3 bases are TGTGCCAGCTCGACAGGGGATAACTATGGCTACACCTTC. Protein: CASSTGDNYGYTF. The genes are TRBV18 and TRBJ1-2; 8 bases match TRBD1. Per germline, CDR1 KGHSH and CDR2 LQKENI. The CDR3 covers 13 residues. J gave up 1 base and V 6 bases, and 1 base lay outside the gene matches. The entire variable domain, with the rest obtained from reference TRBV18 and TRBJ1-2, is as follows: NAGVMQNPRHLVRRRGQEARLRCSPMKGHSHVYWYRQLPEEGLKFMVYLQKENIIDESGMPKERFSAEFPKEGPSILRIQQVVRGDSAAYFCASSTGDNYGYTFGSGTRLTVV.

V gene TRBV19 combines with J gene TRBJ1-4; 8 bases line up with TRBD1. The junction had 3 bases not matched to a gene; V was cut back by 10 bases and J by 5 bases. CDR3 length equals 12 residues. From germline, CDR1 is LNHDA and CDR2 SQIVND (reference sequence). The CDR3 here is CATRQGNEKLFF. The CDR3 DNA follows: TGTGCCACCAGACAGGGGAATGAAAAACTGTTTTTT.

The J gene is TRBJ2-1, the V gene TRBV27; the match to TRBD2 covers 7 bases. Germline values: CDR1 MNHEY, CDR2 SMNVEV (reference sequence). CDR3 length equals 16 residues. The trim removed 3 bases at V and 1 base at J, leaving 6 bases unmatched. Here the CDR3 DNA reads TGTGCCAGCAGTTTGATGCGGGAGATGTCCTACAATGAGCAGTTCTTC. Encoded protein: CASSLMREMSYNEQFF.

This clone was seen only once. The genes are TRBV5-1 and TRBJ2-2, with a weak D call TRBD2 (6 bases). The CDR3 consists of 15 residues. Trimming removed 4 bases at V and 3 bases at J, with 13 bases between. The germline V gene encodes CDR1 SGHRS and CDR2 YFSETQ. CDR3 region: CASSPHGGDTGELFF. Here the CDR3 DNA reads TGCGCCAGCAGCCCGCACGGCGGGGACACCGGGGAGCTGTTTTTT.

The chain uses TRBV4-2 and TRBJ2-7; D possibly corresponds to TRBD2 (7 bases). Between the trimmed V and J ends, which lost 2 bases and 2 bases, there was a span of 13 bases. Germline CDR1 LGHNA, CDR2 YNFKEQ. CDR3 length: 15 amino acids. The CDR3 sequence: CASSQLADRTYEQYF. In nucleotides, the CDR3 is TGTGCCAGCAGCCAACTAGCGGACAGAACCTACGAGCAGTACTTC.

This clone was recorded a few times. The chain joins TRBV10-2 to TRBJ2-7; no clear D gene. Trimming stripped 4 bases from V and 3 bases from J, with 7 bases between. The CDR3 loop spans 12 amino acids. From germline, CDR1 is WSHSY and CDR2 SAAADI. The CDR3 loop is CASSVHHYEQYF. CDR3 sequence (DNA): TGCGCCAGCAGTGTCCATCACTACGAGCAGTACTTC.

CDR3 sequence: CASSKGGQGSNTEAFF. The CDR3 DNA reads as TGTGCCAGCAGCAAAGGGGGTCAGGGGTCGAACACTGAAGCTTTCTTT. The chain carries TRBV21-1 and TRBJ1-1; the D call in the table, TRBD1, was not verified against the DNA. TRBV21-1 is described as a pseudogene. The CDR3 contains 16 residues.

DNA of the CDR3: TGTGCCAGCAGCCCACGACAGGGCTCGAACACTGAAGCTTTCTTT. Translation gives CASSPRQGSNTEAFF. The chain carries TRBV7-4 and TRBJ1-1, with TRBD1 matching over 7 bases. The J segment lost 1 base and the V segment lost 5 bases, leaving 7 bases of the junction unmatched. CDR1 is SGHVT, CDR2 SQSDAQ, per germline. CDR3 length equals 15 residues.

The chain combines TRBV6-5 with TRBJ2-5; a weak D match, TRBD2 (6 bases). Germline CDR1 reads MNHEY; CDR2 reads SVGAGI. Trimming pared 4 bases from V and 1 base from J, leaving 10 bases between. The CDR3 spans 14 residues. The CDR3 DNA sequence: TGTGCCAGCAGTTCCTCGGGACTCCAAGAGACCCAGTACTTC. Its protein product is CASSSSGLQETQYF.

The chain carries TRBV18 and TRBJ2-1; 11 bases line up with TRBD2. Germline assignment: CDR1 KGHSH and CDR2 LQKENI. The CDR3 loop spans 16 amino acids. V lost 2 bases and J lost 3; bases outside the gene matches: 3. CDR3 nucleotides: TGTGCCAGCTCACCAGGGACTAGCGGAGACTACAATGAGCAGTTCTTC. As protein: CASSPGTSGDYNEQFF.

The chain uses TRBV6-6 and TRBJ2-1; tentative D call: TRBD2 (5 bases). The germline V gene encodes CDR1 MNHNY and CDR2 SVGAGI (reference sequence). This CDR3 spans 13 amino acids. The V gene lost 0 bases and the J gene lost 14 bases, with 14 bases spanning the gap. The CDR3 loop is CASSYSQRNLEFF. DNA of the CDR3: TGTGCCAGCAGTTACTCTCAGCGGAATCTCGAGTTCTTC.

This clone was seen once. This chain connects TRBV10-2 to TRBJ2-1; 11 nucleotides agree with TRBD2. Germline V lookup: CDR1 WSHSY, CDR2 SAAADI. With V trimmed by 6 bases and J by 10 bases, 14 bases remained unmatched. The CDR3 contains 16 residues. The CDR3 DNA is TGCGCCAGCAGAGACCTGTCTAGCGGGGGGCGCGGAGAGCAGTTCTTC. It codes for CASRDLSSGGRGEQFF.

A word on this clone: Other DNA sequences in the same sample also yield this CDR3. This chain uses TRBV15 with TRBJ2-7; no firm D call. V lost 1 base to trimming and J lost 1 base, with 5 bases between them. Germline V CDR1 and CDR2: LNHNV, YYDKDF (reference sequence). This CDR3 spans 13 amino acids. The CDR3 spells CATSRVTSYEQYF. The CDR3 DNA reads TGTGCCACCAGCAGAGTCACATCCTACGAGCAGTACTTC.

The CDR3 sequence is CAGKAGGGTDTQYF. The CDR3 DNA sequence: TGTGCAGGAAAGGCCGGAGGGGGCACAGATACGCAGTATTTT. The rearrangement links TRBV7-8 to TRBJ2-3; tentative D call: TRBD2 (6 bases). The CDR3 extends over 14 amino acids. Per germline, CDR1 SGHVS and CDR2 FQNEAQ.